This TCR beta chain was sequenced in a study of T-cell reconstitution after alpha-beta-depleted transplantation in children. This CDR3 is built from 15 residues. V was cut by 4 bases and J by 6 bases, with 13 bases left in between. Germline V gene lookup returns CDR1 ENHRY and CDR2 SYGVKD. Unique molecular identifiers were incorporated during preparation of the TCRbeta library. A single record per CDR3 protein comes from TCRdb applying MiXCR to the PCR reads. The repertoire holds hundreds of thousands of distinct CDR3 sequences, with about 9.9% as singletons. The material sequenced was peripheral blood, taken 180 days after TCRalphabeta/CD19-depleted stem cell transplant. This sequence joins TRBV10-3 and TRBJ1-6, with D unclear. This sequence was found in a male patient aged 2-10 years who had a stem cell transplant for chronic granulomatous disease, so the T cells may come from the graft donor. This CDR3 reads CAISAGVGGNSPLHF. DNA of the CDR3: TGTGCCATCAGTGCTGGGGTCGGCGGTAATTCACCCCTCCACTTT.